Given below is one TCR beta chain in context. Antigen: not known. Trimming shortened V by 4 bases and J by 4 bases, and 13 bases separated the two germline ends. Per germline, CDR1 MGHRA and CDR2 YSYEKL. This CDR3 region has 15 residues. This sample was taken from a study of CD8 T cells in ankylosing spondylitis. Study results and caveats: Ankylosing spondylitis blood seemed to carry a telltale TCR beta motif made of about 8 highly homologous variants. Reportedly, disease-linked clones are significantly enriched in ankylosing spondylitis patients' matched synovial fluid. Disease-linked clones displayed a CD8+ phenotype and appeared relatively rarely in peripheral blood.

The authors made TCR beta libraries by quantitative 5'-RACE with molecular barcodes. MiXCR was run by TCRdb on the 5' RACE reads, yielding one entry per CDR3 protein. The data hold under 950,000 distinct CDR3 sequences, with around 17% observed a single time. The sample taken for sequencing was blood, either unsorted or a sorted T cell fraction (not recorded which). V gene TRBV4-1 combines with J gene TRBJ1-4; D is unclear. The TCR was taken from a male donor with ankylosing spondylitis. CDR3 nucleotide sequence: TGCGCCAGCAGCCCCGTATTAACCCATAATGAAAAACTGTTTTTT. Protein: CASSPVLTHNEKLFF.